Here is one T cell receptor beta chain with its context. What it binds is unknown. This record belongs to a study of vaccination effects on CD4 cells after COVID-19. The ViraFEST assay expanded antigen-specific CD4+ T cells with viral peptide pools before sequencing. Researchers isolated CD4+ T cells once 9 to 11 days of culture had elapsed. Supplemented with about 10 IU/ml IL-2 and 9.5 to 10 ug/ml peptides, two million PBMC per well were kept in culture. Germline values: CDR1 WNHNN, CDR2 SYGVQD (reference sequence). V dropped 3 bases and J dropped 2; count of bases not matched to a gene: 2. The CDR3 sequence is 16 residues long. TCRdb keeps only in-frame clones here, not all; method: immunoSEQ multiplex PCR. The table lists around 19,000 clones, about 73% of them singletons.

The clonotype comes from a human donor who received a COVID-19 vaccine. V usage is TRBV10-1 and J usage is TRBJ2-5; 14 positions agree with TRBD2. Sample: CD4+ T cells from PBMCs cultured with HCoV-229E spike peptides, taken before COVID-19 vaccination. The CDR3: CASSDGLAGGQETQYF. Written as DNA, the CDR3 is TGCGCCAGCAGTGACGGACTAGCGGGGGGACAAGAGACCCAGTACTTC.